Listed below are T cell receptor beta chains from one sample, sequenced in a study of blood T cells in healthy people across ages. TCRdb ran MiXCR on the 5' RACE reads and lists one entry per CDR3 protein. The table shows more than 900,000 distinct CDR3 sequences, with 25% to 35% occurring only once. The sample was also reused in another study, on T cells of mothers and their children.

The sequencing sample was made of blood. These receptors originate from a middle-aged woman in good health. Both conserved end residues are part of each CDR3. D genes are given only for firm matches. Rows may omit the clone size; those that give it use once, few, many or a size class.

j_call: TRBJ1-2
v_call: TRBV10-3
clone_size: .
d_call: .
cdr3_nt: TGTGCCATCAGTGAGTCCGGACGGGGCGCGTATATCTATGGCTACACCTTC
cdr3_aa: CAISESGRGAYIYGYTF

j_call: TRBJ2-3
v_call: TRBV9
clone_size: .
d_call: .
cdr3_nt: TGTGCCAGCAGCGTAAGCAGGGACACAGATACGCAGTATTTT
cdr3_aa: CASSVSRDTDTQYF

j_call: TRBJ2-3
v_call: TRBV25-1
clone_size: few
d_call: TRBD2
cdr3_nt: TGTGCCAGCAGTAACCCCGGGGACTACACAGATACGCAGTATTTT
cdr3_aa: CASSNPGDYTDTQYF

j_call: TRBJ1-6
v_call: TRBV9
clone_size: few
d_call: TRBD1
cdr3_nt: TGTGCCAGCAGCCACGCACGGGACAGGGAGAATTCACCCCTCCACTTT
cdr3_aa: CASSHARDRENSPLHF

j_call: TRBJ2-7
v_call: TRBV11-2
clone_size: .
d_call: .
cdr3_nt: TGTGCCAGCAGCTTTAAAGGACCCACCCACGAGCAGTACTTC
cdr3_aa: CASSFKGPTHEQYF

j_call: TRBJ2-5
v_call: TRBV9
clone_size: .
d_call: .
cdr3_nt: TGTGCCAGCAGCGTTGCCGGGACTCGCCAAGAGACCCAGTACTTC
cdr3_aa: CASSVAGTRQETQYF

j_call: TRBJ2-7
v_call: TRBV9
clone_size: few
d_call: TRBD2
cdr3_nt: TGTGCCAGCAGCGTAGTGCAAGCGGGGATCGCAGGTTACAATGAGCAGTACTTC
cdr3_aa: CASSVVQAGIAGYNEQYF

j_call: TRBJ2-7
v_call: TRBV9
clone_size: many
d_call: TRBD1
cdr3_nt: TGTGCCAGCAGCGTGATATGGACAGGGAAAAAAGGCTCCTACGAGCAGTACTTC
cdr3_aa: CASSVIWTGKKGSYEQYF

j_call: TRBJ1-4
v_call: TRBV7-9
clone_size: many
d_call: .
cdr3_nt: TGTGCCAGCAGCTTAGATTTAATCGGGACATATGAAAAACTGTTTTTT
cdr3_aa: CASSLDLIGTYEKLFF

j_call: TRBJ1-2
v_call: TRBV27
clone_size: .
d_call: .
cdr3_nt: TGTGCCAGCAGACTGCAGGGAAGTGGCTATGGCTACACCTTC
cdr3_aa: CASRLQGSGYGYTF

j_call: TRBJ2-2
v_call: TRBV7-3
clone_size: many
d_call: TRBD1
cdr3_nt: TGTGCCAGCAGTTTACAGGGGGCCGGGGAGCTGTTTTTT
cdr3_aa: CASSLQGAGELFF

j_call: TRBJ2-1
v_call: TRBV28
clone_size: .
d_call: .
cdr3_nt: TGTGCCAGCAGGCGCTCAGCCGATGAGCAGTTCTTC
cdr3_aa: CASRRSADEQFF

j_call: TRBJ2-5
v_call: TRBV20-1
clone_size: .
d_call: TRBD1
cdr3_nt: TGCAGTGCTAGGGGGGACAGGGGGACCCAGTACTTC
cdr3_aa: CSARGDRGTQYF

j_call: TRBJ2-5
v_call: TRBV6-5
clone_size: many
d_call: TRBD1
cdr3_nt: TGTGCCAGCAGTACCATATCAGGGGGCAAAGAGACCCAGTACTTC
cdr3_aa: CASSTISGGKETQYF

j_call: TRBJ1-5
v_call: TRBV12-3/TRBV12-4
clone_size: .
d_call: TRBD1
cdr3_nt: TGTGCCAGCAGTTTAGGGGGACAGGGGACCGGTCAGCCCCAGCATTTT
cdr3_aa: CASSLGGQGTGQPQHF

j_call: TRBJ2-1
v_call: TRBV3-1
clone_size: few
d_call: TRBD2
cdr3_nt: TGTGCCAGCAGCCAAGAGATCGGCGGGGGGTATGAGCAGTTCTTC
cdr3_aa: CASSQEIGGGYEQFF

j_call: TRBJ2-1
v_call: TRBV7-2
clone_size: .
d_call: .
cdr3_nt: TGTGCCAGCAGCATGGGGCAGGACAACAATGAGCAGTTCTTC
cdr3_aa: CASSMGQDNNEQFF

j_call: TRBJ2-5
v_call: TRBV11-2
clone_size: many
d_call: .
cdr3_nt: TGTGCCAGCGGGGCAGGATTACAAGAGACCCAGTACTTC
cdr3_aa: CASGAGLQETQYF

j_call: TRBJ2-4
v_call: TRBV3-1
clone_size: many
d_call: .
cdr3_nt: TGTGCCAGCAGCCCAAAAGTGACAACGAACCTTGCCAAAAACATTCAGTACTTC
cdr3_aa: CASSPKVTTNLAKNIQYF

j_call: TRBJ2-1
v_call: TRBV6-4
clone_size: .
d_call: .
cdr3_nt: TGTGCCAGCAGTGACTCGGCGGGGTACACTGAGCAGTTCTTC
cdr3_aa: CASSDSAGYTEQFF

j_call: TRBJ1-5
v_call: TRBV6-6
clone_size: .
d_call: .
cdr3_nt: TGTGCCAGCAGTTACCGGGAGGAACAGCCCCAGCATTTT
cdr3_aa: CASSYREEQPQHF

j_call: TRBJ2-1
v_call: TRBV7-9
clone_size: many
d_call: TRBD2
cdr3_nt: TGTGCCAGCAGCCCCCCGGCTAGCGGGGGGTCCTTATACAATGAGCAGTTCTTC
cdr3_aa: CASSPPASGGSLYNEQFF

j_call: TRBJ1-1
v_call: TRBV19
clone_size: .
d_call: .
cdr3_nt: TGTGCCTCGGGGCAGCAGAACACTGAAGCTTTCTTT
cdr3_aa: CASGQQNTEAFF

j_call: TRBJ2-1
v_call: TRBV24-1
clone_size: .
d_call: .
cdr3_nt: TGTGCCACCATTGATTGGAGGGGAAGGTACAATGAGCAGTTCTTC
cdr3_aa: CATIDWRGRYNEQFF

j_call: TRBJ1-6
v_call: TRBV12-3/TRBV12-4
clone_size: few
d_call: .
cdr3_nt: TGTGCCAGCAGTTTAATGGGGAGTAATTCACCCCTCCACTTT
cdr3_aa: CASSLMGSNSPLHF

j_call: TRBJ2-7
v_call: TRBV2
clone_size: once
d_call: .
cdr3_nt: TGTGCCAGCAGTGAAGGAGGACCGGGGTACGAGCAGTACTTC
cdr3_aa: CASSEGGPGYEQYF

j_call: TRBJ2-7
v_call: TRBV5-5
clone_size: .
d_call: TRBD2
cdr3_nt: TGTGCCAGCAGCTTGGGTCTCGGGGGGGCGAGGGCCTACGAGCAGTACTTC
cdr3_aa: CASSLGLGGARAYEQYF

j_call: TRBJ2-5
v_call: TRBV14
clone_size: few
d_call: TRBD1
cdr3_nt: TGTGCCAGCAGCGAGCTAGGACAGGGAAGGGAGACCCAGTACTTC
cdr3_aa: CASSELGQGRETQYF

j_call: TRBJ1-2
v_call: TRBV3-1
clone_size: .
d_call: .
cdr3_nt: TGTGCCAGCAGCCAAGGCGGCGGACATACTAACTATGGCTACACCTTC
cdr3_aa: CASSQGGGHTNYGYTF

j_call: TRBJ2-3
v_call: TRBV5-1
clone_size: many
d_call: .
cdr3_nt: TGCGCCAGCAGCGTAGCGGAGAGCACAGATACGCAGTATTTT
cdr3_aa: CASSVAESTDTQYF

j_call: TRBJ2-3
v_call: TRBV4-2
clone_size: few
d_call: .
cdr3_nt: TGTGCCAGCAGCCAAGATAAATCTGGCGGGGCCTACGCAGATACGCAGTATTTT
cdr3_aa: CASSQDKSGGAYADTQYF

j_call: TRBJ1-2
v_call: TRBV6-6
clone_size: few
d_call: TRBD1
cdr3_nt: TGTGCCAGCAGTTACGAGACAGGGGGTTCTGGCTACACCTTC
cdr3_aa: CASSYETGGSGYTF

j_call: TRBJ2-5
v_call: TRBV20-1
clone_size: .
d_call: .
cdr3_nt: TGCAGTGCTAGTGGAGTCCGACCAGTACAAGAGACCCAGTACTTC
cdr3_aa: CSASGVRPVQETQYF

j_call: TRBJ1-6
v_call: TRBV18
clone_size: few
d_call: .
cdr3_nt: TGTGCCAGCTCACTTGGGTCACAGGGTAATTCACCCCTCCACTTT
cdr3_aa: CASSLGSQGNSPLHF

j_call: TRBJ1-3
v_call: TRBV5-1
clone_size: .
d_call: .
cdr3_nt: TGTGCCAGCAGCCGGGAGGGTTCGACCATATATTTT
cdr3_aa: CASSREGSTIYF

j_call: TRBJ2-7
v_call: TRBV5-4
clone_size: many
d_call: TRBD1
cdr3_nt: TGTGCCAGCAGCGCCTCCGTGACAGGGGTTTACGAGCAGTACTTC
cdr3_aa: CASSASVTGVYEQYF

j_call: TRBJ1-2
v_call: TRBV28
clone_size: few
d_call: .
cdr3_nt: TGTGCCAGCCGGGGGCTACAGGGCAGCTATGGCTACACCTTC
cdr3_aa: CASRGLQGSYGYTF

j_call: TRBJ2-4
v_call: TRBV7-8
clone_size: many
d_call: TRBD1
cdr3_nt: TGTGCCAGCAGCTTATTACAGGCGGGACAGGGTACTGACATTCAGTACTTC
cdr3_aa: CASSLLQAGQGTDIQYF

j_call: TRBJ2-1
v_call: TRBV5-5
clone_size: .
d_call: .
cdr3_nt: TGTGCCAGCAGCTTGGTAGGGGAAAGCTCCTACAATGAGCAGTTCTTC
cdr3_aa: CASSLVGESSYNEQFF

j_call: TRBJ1-6
v_call: TRBV6-6
clone_size: few
d_call: TRBD1
cdr3_nt: TGTGCCAGCAGTTACTCCCAACAGGGGGCAGGATCACCCCTCCACTTT
cdr3_aa: CASSYSQQGAGSPLHF

j_call: TRBJ1-2
v_call: TRBV12-3/TRBV12-4
clone_size: few
d_call: TRBD1
cdr3_nt: TGTGCCAGCACCCCGGGACAGAGCCTCATCTACACCTTC
cdr3_aa: CASTPGQSLIYTF

j_call: TRBJ2-3
v_call: TRBV3-1
clone_size: once
d_call: .
cdr3_nt: TGTGCCAGCAGCCGTGGGAGGAGGGATACGCAGTATTTT
cdr3_aa: CASSRGRRDTQYF

j_call: TRBJ2-7
v_call: TRBV6-5
clone_size: few
d_call: .
cdr3_nt: TGTGCCAGCAGTTACTCGACCGGGGCCAACTACGAGCAGTACTTC
cdr3_aa: CASSYSTGANYEQYF

j_call: TRBJ2-7
v_call: TRBV18
clone_size: .
d_call: TRBD1
cdr3_nt: TGTGCCAGCTCACACCGGGACAGGGGGTTTGAGCAGTACTTC
cdr3_aa: CASSHRDRGFEQYF

j_call: TRBJ2-3
v_call: TRBV9
clone_size: many
d_call: TRBD2
cdr3_nt: TGTGCCAGCAGCCCCCAGCCGACTAGCCCGTCAGATACGCAGTATTTT
cdr3_aa: CASSPQPTSPSDTQYF

j_call: TRBJ2-1
v_call: TRBV2
clone_size: .
d_call: TRBD2
cdr3_nt: TGTGCCAGCAGCGCCGGGGGGATCCCAAATGAGCAGTTCTTC
cdr3_aa: CASSAGGIPNEQFF